Below are 4 T cell receptor beta chains sequenced from a single sample in a study of metastatic and nonmetastatic thyroid tumors. TCRdb redid the clone calls on the PCR reads using MiXCR. Found here are about 41,000 clones, over 25% of them singletons; the top ten hold almost 10%. Patients had received no treatment of any kind before thyroid surgery. Sequencing input: blood. The source is a male donor with papillary thyroid cancer or a benign thyroid nodule (not recorded which). Some clones in this sample may be carry-over from other donors' samples.

This clone appeared many times. The chain joins TRBV13 to TRBJ2-7, with D perhaps matching TRBD1 (6 bases). Trimming left V 0 bases short and J 9 bases short, with 6 bases between. Germline V CDR1 and CDR2: PRHDT, FYEKMQ (reference sequence). The CDR3 sequence is 11 residues long. The CDR3 region is CASSLGQGQYF. The CDR3 nucleotides read TGTGCCAGCAGCTTAGGACAGGGGCAGTACTTC.

J is TRBJ1-5 and V is TRBV7-2; D unclear. This CDR3 has 14 amino acids. V was cut by 5 bases and J by 0 bases, with 8 bases left in between. CDR1 is SGHTA and CDR2 is FQGNSA in the germline V gene. CDR3 residues: CASSSVHSNQPQHF. The CDR3 nucleotides are TGTGCCAGCAGCAGTGTTCATAGCAATCAGCCCCAGCATTTT.

This clone was picked up many times. DNA for the CDR3: TGTGCCAGCAGTGAACGGACTGCCTTCACAGATACGCAGTATTTT. Translating it yields CASSERTAFTDTQYF. The chain combines TRBV6-1 with TRBJ2-3; TRBD2 might be the D (5 bases). Trimming left V 2 bases short and J 2 bases short, with 11 bases between. This CDR3 contains 15 residues. Germline V gene data show CDR1 as MNHNS and CDR2 as SASEGT.

This clone was seen ten or more times. The rearrangement uses TRBV10-2 and TRBJ1-1; D remains ambiguous. The CDR3 is made up of 12 amino acids. CDR1 is WSHSY and CDR2 is SAAADI in the germline V gene. Trimming pared 8 bases from V and 2 bases from J, leaving 9 bases between. CDR3 nucleotides: TGCGCCAGCTCCGCGGGTAACACTGAAGCTTTCTTT. Translated: CASSAGNTEAFF.